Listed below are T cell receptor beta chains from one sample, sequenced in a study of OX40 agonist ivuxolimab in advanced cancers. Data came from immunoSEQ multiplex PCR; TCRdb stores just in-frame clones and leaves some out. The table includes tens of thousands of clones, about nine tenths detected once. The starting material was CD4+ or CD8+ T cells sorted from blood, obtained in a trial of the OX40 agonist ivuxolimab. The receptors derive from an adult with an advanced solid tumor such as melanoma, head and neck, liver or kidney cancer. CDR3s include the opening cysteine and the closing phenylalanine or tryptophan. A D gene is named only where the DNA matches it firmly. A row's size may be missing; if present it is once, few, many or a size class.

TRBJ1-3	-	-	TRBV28	CASPLTSTAGNTIYF	TGTGCCAGCCCCCTAACGAGCACTGCTGGAAACACCATATATTTT
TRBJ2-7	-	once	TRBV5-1	CASSLAGGVPHEQYF	TGCGCCAGCAGCTTAGCGGGTGGGGTTCCCCACGAGCAGTACTTC
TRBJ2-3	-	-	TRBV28	CASGYGPRDSNTDTQYF	TGTGCCAGCGGATACGGACCGCGGGACAGCAACACAGATACGCAGTATTTT
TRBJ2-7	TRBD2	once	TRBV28	CASSRTSGYREQYF	TGTGCCAGCAGTCGGACTAGCGGGTACCGCGAGCAGTACTTC
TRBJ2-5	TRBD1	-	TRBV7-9	CASTARQGLTSQETQYF	TGTGCCAGCACCGCTAGACAGGGCTTAACTTCACAAGAGACCCAGTACTTC
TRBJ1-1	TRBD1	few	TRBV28	CASYRTGDTEAFF	TGTGCCAGCTACCGGACAGGGGACACTGAAGCTTTCTTT
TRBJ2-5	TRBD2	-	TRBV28	CASSFGTSAPGVTQYF	TGTGCCAGCAGTTTTGGGACTAGCGCGCCCGGCGTGACCCAGTACTTC
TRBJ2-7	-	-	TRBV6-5	CASSYSRGIYEQYF	TGTGCCAGCAGTTACTCGCGGGGAATCTACGAGCAGTACTTC
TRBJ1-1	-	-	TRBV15	CAQTRIPANTEAFF	TGTGCCCAAACCAGGATCCCAGCGAACACTGAAGCTTTCTTT
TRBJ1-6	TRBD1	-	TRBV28	CASSPSGTGGVGSPLHF	TGTGCCAGCAGTCCATCCGGGACAGGGGGAGTAGGGTCACCCCTCCACTTT
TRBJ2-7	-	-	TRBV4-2	CASSQDFRGSYEQYF	TGTGCCAGCAGCCAAGATTTCCGCGGTTCCTACGAGCAGTACTTC
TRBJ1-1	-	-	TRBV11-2	CASSLEVNTEAFF	TGTGCCAGCAGCTTAGAGGTGAACACTGAAGCTTTCTTT
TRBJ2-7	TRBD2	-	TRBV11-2	CASSSLAGVRYEQYF	TGTGCCAGCAGCTCCTTAGCGGGAGTGCGGTACGAGCAGTACTTC
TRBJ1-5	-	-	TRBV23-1	CASSQSGRNSNQPQHF	TGCGCCAGCAGTCAATCGGGCAGGAATAGCAATCAGCCCCAGCATTTT
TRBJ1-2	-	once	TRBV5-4	CASSSPPGDYGYTF	TGTGCCAGCAGCTCCCCACCAGGGGACTATGGCTACACCTTC
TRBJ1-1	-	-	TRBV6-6	CASTETSRAFF	TGTGCCAGCACCGAGACTAGTCGGGCTTTCTTT
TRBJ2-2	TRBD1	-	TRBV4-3	CASSQALGQGNTGELFF	TGCGCCAGCAGCCAAGCTTTGGGACAGGGGAACACCGGGGAGCTGTTTTTT
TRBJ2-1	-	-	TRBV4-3	CASSAGLGQGSNEQFF	TGCGCCAGCAGCGCCGGTTTAGGCCAGGGGTCCAATGAGCAGTTCTTC
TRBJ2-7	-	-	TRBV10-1	CASSETGLGEQYF	TGCGCCAGCAGTGAAACCGGGCTAGGGGAGCAGTACTTC